This T cell receptor beta chain derives from a study of blood T cell repertoires in COVID-19. Study information: Sources were T cells, B-cell-depleted T cells, or PBMCs; the material itself was cDNA or gDNA.

Assay used: immunoSEQ multiplex PCR; TCRdb lists only in-frame clones, some missing. Of approximately 50,000 clones in the sample, 80% to 90% were seen once. The CDR3 runs to 14 residues. Germline CDR1 and CDR2: MDHEN and SYDVKM. The germline V and J ends were trimmed by 3 bases and 7 bases, with 15 bases remaining between them. The sample taken for sequencing was peripheral blood. V is TRBV28 and J is TRBJ1-2, with unresolved D. This sequence originates from a man between 45 and 60 years old with active COVID-19. CDR3 residues: CASSFGQSPSGYTF. In nucleotides, the CDR3 is TGTGCCAGCAGTTTTGGGCAGTCCCCGAGTGGCTACACCTTC.